This T cell receptor beta chain was sequenced during a study of blood T cell repertoires in COVID-19. Study context: Samples taken during acute and convalescent COVID-19 were collected in the United States, Italy and Spain. From T cells, B-cell-depleted T cells, or PBMCs came the material, which was cDNA or gDNA.

As originally analysed: Reference gene primer amplification in the assay estimated nucleated cell counts. The table came from immunoSEQ multiplex PCR; TCRdb's copy has only in-frame clones and leaves some out. The DNA was the basis for D and trimming; V, J and clone size are from that table. This table has about 59,000 clones, around 67% appearing once. Germline CDR1 is LGHDT and CDR2 is YNNKEL (reference sequence). There are 15 residues in the CDR3. Trimming left V 2 bases short and J 1 base short, with 11 bases between. The material sequenced was peripheral blood. This chain connects TRBV3-1 (or the pseudogene TRBV3-2) to TRBJ1-1; D gene ambiguous. This receptor was obtained from a woman in her 50s with active or convalescent COVID-19. CDR3 coding DNA: TGTGCCAGCAGCCAACCAGACATAAAGAACACTGAAGCTTTCTTT. This translates into CASSQPDIKNTEAFF.